This T cell receptor beta chain is drawn from a study of blood T cell repertoires in COVID-19. Germline CDR1 SQVTM, CDR2 ANQGSEA. This CDR3 is built from 13 residues. V lost 6 bases and J lost 1; bases outside the gene matches: 4. The assay was immunoSEQ multiplex PCR, and TCRdb's table has in-frame clones only and misses some. The sample comprises fewer than 250,000 clones, roughly 80% of which are singletons, and around 3.5% rests with the top ten. The clonotype comes from a woman in her thirties or forties who had been exposed to COVID-19. Sample: PBMCs or T cells enriched from blood (not recorded which). This chain joins TRBV29-1 and TRBJ2-3; 7 nucleotides match TRBD1. CDR3 in amino acids: CSVNTGGTDTQYF. For the CDR3, the DNA is TGCAGCGTAAACACAGGGGGCACAGATACGCAGTATTTT.